The 13 T cell receptor beta chains below all came from one sample that was sequenced in a study of cytomegalovirus exposure and HLA in healthy donors. A multiplex PCR was run with 60 Vbeta primers and 13 Jbeta primers. Sequenced by immunoSEQ multiplex PCR; TCRdb stores in-frame clones only, minus some. Among around 100,000 clones, approximately 80% were seen once, and the ten largest hold 3% to 4%. Sample: PBMCs. The source is a female donor in good health and CMV-seropositive.

CDR3 loop: CASSLSLGQAYYGYTF. CDR3 DNA sequence: TGTGCCAGCAGCTTGTCTCTCGGACAGGCGTACTATGGCTACACCTTC. J is TRBJ1-2 and V is TRBV7-2; 7 bases match TRBD1. V was clipped by 3 bases and J by 3 bases; unmatched bases: 10. The V gene's germline CDR1 is SGHTA and CDR2 FQGNSA. The CDR3 is 16 residues long.

This clone was picked up one time. This chain uses TRBV19 with TRBJ1-2, with TRBD1 as a possible D gene (6 bases). This CDR3 has 14 residues. Trimming left V 7 bases short and J 5 bases short, with 17 bases between. The germline V gene has CDR1 LNHDA and CDR2 SQIVND (reference sequence). The chain's CDR3 is CASTSDRWGYGYTF. The CDR3 DNA sequence: TGTGCCAGTACCTCGGACAGATGGGGATATGGCTACACCTTC.

V gene TRBV7-9 combines with J gene TRBJ1-5, with 7 bases that match TRBD1. From germline, CDR1 is SEHNR and CDR2 FQNEAQ (reference sequence). V was clipped by 5 bases and J by 6 bases; unmatched bases: 7. The CDR3 runs to 14 residues. The CDR3 bases are TGTGCCAGCAGCCCAGACAGGGTGGGTCAGCCCCAGCATTTT. It is translated as CASSPDRVGQPQHF.

V is TRBV4-1 and J is TRBJ2-7; possibly TRBD1 for D (6 bases). Trimming shortened V by 1 base and J by 2 bases, and 12 bases separated the two germline ends. In germline, CDR1 is MGHRA, CDR2 YSYEKL. CDR3 length: 15 amino acids. CDR3 sequence: CASSQGVGAAYEQYF. The CDR3, as DNA: TGCGCCAGCAGCCAAGGGGTGGGGGCGGCCTACGAGCAGTACTTC.

This clone was observed a few times. This chain links TRBV2 with TRBJ1-1; D not resolved. V shed 7 bases and J shed 4 bases, with 13 bases lying between them. The germline CDR1 and CDR2 sequences are SNHLY and FYNNEI. The CDR3 length is 13 residues. The CDR3 DNA reads as TGTGCCAGCACCCTGCACGGTACCACTGAAGCTTTCTTT. Its translation: CASTLHGTTEAFF. Drawing the rest from reference TRBV2 and TRBJ1-1, the complete variable domain is EPEVTQTPSHQVTQMGQEVILRCVPISNHLYFYWYRQILGQKVEFLVSFYNNEISEKSEIFDDQFSVERPDGSNFTLKIRSTKLEDSAMYFCASTLHGTTEAFFGQGTRLTVV.

This chain links TRBV11-2 with TRBJ1-2; 8 bases match TRBD1. CDR3 length: 13 amino acids. Looked up from germline, CDR1 is SGHAT and CDR2 is FQNNGV. V lost 6 bases and J lost 8; bases outside the gene matches: 8. Here the CDR3 DNA reads TGTGCCAGCAGATACCGGACAGGGTGGGGCTACACCTTC. It translates to CASRYRTGWGYTF. Full variable domain (missing parts from reference TRBV11-2 and TRBJ1-2): EAGVAQSPRYKIIEKRQSVAFWCNPISGHATLYWYQQILGQGPKLLIQFQNNGVVDDSQLPKDRFSAERLKGVDSTLKIQPAKLEDSAVYLCASRYRTGWGYTFGSGTRLTVV.

The chain has TRBV7-8 and TRBJ2-5; the match to TRBD2 covers 9 bases. The CDR3 is 17 amino acids. CDR1 and CDR2 from the germline V gene are SGHVS and FQNEAQ. After removal of 0 bases from V and 1 base from J, the junction contained 6 bases not matched to a gene. CDR3 sequence: CASSLARREGPQETQYF. DNA of the CDR3: TGTGCCAGCAGCTTAGCGAGGCGGGAGGGCCCCCAAGAGACCCAGTACTTC. Looking up the rest from reference TRBV7-8 and TRBJ2-5 gives the full variable domain: GAGVSQSPRYKVAKRGQDVALRCDPISGHVSLFWYQQALGQGPEFLTYFQNEAQLDKSGLPSDRFFAERPEGSVSTLKIQRTQQEDSAVYLCASSLARREGPQETQYFGPGTRLLVL.

V gene TRBV11-2 combines with J gene TRBJ2-5; 10 bases match TRBD2. Germline V CDR1 and CDR2: SGHAT, FQNNGV. Trimming cost V 4 bases and J 5 bases; bases outside gene matches: 10. The CDR3 extends over 16 amino acids. In nucleotides, the CDR3 is TGTGCCAGCAGCTCTTATGCACTAGCGGGGTGGGAGACCCAGTACTTC. Its translation is CASSSYALAGWETQYF.

This clone was counted a single time. J is TRBJ1-2 and V is TRBV5-1; 7 bases map to TRBD1. J gave up 7 bases and V 4 bases, and 10 bases lay outside the gene matches. Germline V gives CDR1 SGHRS, CDR2 YFSETQ. CDR3 length: 14 amino acids. CDR3 amino acids: CASSQQGPPGGYTF. The CDR3 region has the DNA TGCGCCAGCAGCCAACAGGGGCCCCCGGGTGGCTACACCTTC.

The rearrangement links TRBV9 to TRBJ1-5, with a tentative D call TRBD1 (5 bases). This CDR3 comprises 15 residues. The V end lost 2 bases, the J end lost 2 bases, and 11 bases lay between the germline ends. Per germline, CDR1 SGDLS and CDR2 YYNGEE. CDR3 in amino acids: CASSVVGVGNQPQHF. CDR3 nucleotide sequence: TGTGCCAGCAGCGTTGTAGGGGTAGGCAATCAGCCCCAGCATTTT. The full variable domain, its missing parts supplied by reference TRBV9 and TRBJ1-5, is DSGVTQTPKHLITATGQRVTLRCSPRSGDLSVYWYQQSLDQGLQFLIQYYNGEERAKGNILERFSAQQFPDLHSELNLSSLELGDSALYFCASSVVGVGNQPQHFGDGTRLSIL.

V and J are TRBV5-4 and TRBJ2-3; 10 nucleotides agree with TRBD2. Germline V gene lookup returns CDR1 SGHNT and CDR2 YYREEE (reference sequence). V shed 5 bases, J shed 2 bases, and the junction held 5 bases outside the gene matches. This CDR3 is built from 15 residues. CDR3 DNA: TGTGCCAGCAGGAAGACTAGCGGGTACACAGATACGCAGTATTTT. This encodes CASRKTSGYTDTQYF.

This chain links TRBV27 with TRBJ1-5; D uncertain. The CDR3 covers 14 residues. CDR1 MNHEY and CDR2 SMNVEV come from the germline V gene (reference sequence). The V end was cut by 5 bases, the J end by 5 bases, with 13 bases between. The CDR3 DNA reads TGTGCCAGCAGTGATACGATAAACTATCAGCCCCAGCATTTT. Translating it yields CASSDTINYQPQHF.

The V and J genes are TRBV11-2 and TRBJ1-1; TRBD1 might be the D (5 bases). The germline CDR1 and CDR2 sequences are SGHAT and FQNNGV. The CDR3 is 14 amino acids. Trimming left V 1 base short and J 7 bases short, with 13 bases between. The CDR3 DNA is TGTGCCAGCAGCTTAGCTGGCAGGGCTAGTGAAGCTTTCTTT. Protein product: CASSLAGRASEAFF.